This passage covers 14 T cell receptor beta chains from one sample sequenced in a study of OX40 agonist ivuxolimab in advanced cancers. The protocol was immunoSEQ multiplex PCR, while the TCRdb copy is restricted to in-frame clones and leaves out a portion. The sample has about 21,000 clones, about 85% seen once. The material was CD4+ or CD8+ T cells sorted from blood, obtained in a trial of the OX40 agonist ivuxolimab. The receptors were sampled from an adult with an advanced solid tumor such as melanoma, head and neck, liver or kidney cancer.

This clone is a singleton in its sample. This sequence joins TRBV7-9 and TRBJ2-7, with TRBD1 identical over 9 bases. CDR3 length equals 14 residues. Germline CDR1 reads SEHNR; CDR2 reads FQNEAQ (reference sequence). V shed 6 bases, J shed 7 bases, and the junction held 10 bases outside the gene matches. The CDR3 DNA is TGTGCCAGCAGAACCACGGGACAGGGTACGGAGCAGTACTTC. Its protein is CASRTTGQGTEQYF.

The genes are TRBV28 and TRBJ2-1; 7 bases are a match to TRBD1. CDR3 length equals 15 residues. V lost 5 bases, J lost 0 bases, and 4 bases stayed unmatched. From germline, CDR1 is MDHEN and CDR2 SYDVKM. The CDR3 reads CASSPDRASYNEQFF. DNA of the CDR3: TGTGCCAGCAGTCCCGACAGGGCCTCCTACAATGAGCAGTTCTTC.

This clone was picked up one time. The CDR3 loop is CASSYRGYEQYF. The CDR3 DNA is TGTGCCAGCAGTTATCGGGGCTACGAGCAGTACTTC. V and J are TRBV6-6 and TRBJ2-7; D is perhaps TRBD2 (5 bases). Trimming removed 3 bases from V and 3 bases from J, with 6 bases in between. The CDR3 consists of 12 residues. In germline, CDR1 is MNHNY, CDR2 SVGAGI (reference sequence).

The V gene is TRBV2, the J gene TRBJ1-4, with 8 bases matching TRBD1. The CDR3 has 16 amino acids. V shed 5 bases, J shed 6 bases, and the junction held 11 bases outside the gene matches. The germline CDR1 and CDR2 sequences are SNHLY and FYNNEI. In DNA form, the CDR3 reads TGTGCCAGCAGTTACCAGGACAGGGTTTATTATGAAAAACTGTTTTTT. Protein sequence: CASSYQDRVYYEKLFF. The whole variable domain, filled in from reference TRBV2 and TRBJ1-4, reads EPEVTQTPSHQVTQMGQEVILRCVPISNHLYFYWYRQILGQKVEFLVSFYNNEISEKSEIFDDQFSVERPDGSNFTLKIRSTKLEDSAMYFCASSYQDRVYYEKLFFGSGTQLSVL.

The chain has TRBV19 and TRBJ1-4, with a possible D match to TRBD1 (6 bases). V lost 5 bases and J 7 bases, leaving 17 bases between the germline ends. Germline CDR1 LNHDA, CDR2 SQIVND (reference sequence). The CDR3 consists of 15 residues. The CDR3 region has the DNA TGTGCCAGTAGTCCCGCCGGGGGGGGCACTGAAAAACTGTTTTTT. Amino acid sequence: CASSPAGGGTEKLFF.

The chain couples TRBV11-3 to TRBJ2-3; 9 bases map to TRBD2. J gave up 0 bases and V 5 bases, and 6 bases lay outside the gene matches. CDR1 and CDR2 (germline): SGHNT, YENEEA. This CDR3 contains 16 residues. The CDR3 is CASSPTTSGSTDTQYF. DNA of the CDR3: TGTGCCAGCAGCCCTACGACTAGCGGAAGCACAGATACGCAGTATTTT.

By share, this clone counts as large (0.1 to 1%). The chain links TRBV5-1 to TRBJ1-1; D might be TRBD1 (5 bases). The CDR3 is made up of 18 amino acids. V lost 2 bases, J lost 0 bases, and 20 bases lay in between. In germline, CDR1 is SGHRS, CDR2 YFSETQ. The CDR3 DNA reads TGCGCCAGCAGCTTCTGGGGCACGGACGACTTAATGAACACTGAAGCTTTCTTT. It encodes CASSFWGTDDLMNTEAFF.

The gene calls are TRBV10-2 and TRBJ2-3, with 13 bases identical to TRBD2. The CDR3 is 17 amino acids. Germline CDR1 WSHSY, CDR2 SAAADI. After removal of 6 bases from V and 2 bases from J, the junction contained 8 bases not matched to a gene. The CDR3 loop is CASSPTSGGALTDTQYF. As DNA, the CDR3 is TGCGCCAGCAGCCCCACTAGCGGGGGGGCCCTCACAGATACGCAGTATTTT.

This chain connects TRBV7-2 to TRBJ2-2; D gene uncertain. The CDR3 runs 13 residues. V lost 5 bases and J lost 6, with 10 bases in between. Per the germline V gene, CDR1 is SGHTA and CDR2 is FQGNSA. The CDR3 sequence is CASSINVAGELFF. CDR3 in DNA: TGTGCCAGCAGCATAAATGTCGCCGGGGAGCTGTTTTTT.

The chain combines TRBV5-1 with TRBJ2-7; D might be TRBD1 or TRBD2, each matching 5 bases. V shed 0 bases and J shed 2 bases, with 12 bases lying between them. Looked up from germline, CDR1 is SGHRS and CDR2 is YFSETQ. CDR3 length: 15 residues. For the CDR3, the DNA is TGCGCCAGCAGCTTGGCCGGTGGGGGTGCCTACGAGCAGTACTTC. Translation: CASSLAGGGAYEQYF.

The chain links TRBV28 to TRBJ2-7; D is possibly TRBD2 (5 bases). V was shortened by 4 bases and J by 7 bases, with 11 bases between the two germline ends. Germline V gene lookup returns CDR1 MDHEN and CDR2 SYDVKM. The CDR3 has 12 amino acids. CDR3 bases: TGTGCCAGCAGTTCCCCCCCGGGGGAGCAGTACTTC. Translation gives CASSSPPGEQYF.

This clone was recorded only once. V gene TRBV13 combines with J gene TRBJ2-7; tentatively, D is TRBD1 or TRBD2 (5 bases each). The CDR3 contains 13 residues. Germline V gene sequence: CDR1 PRHDT, CDR2 FYEKMQ (reference sequence). V shed 4 bases and J shed 5 bases, with 12 bases lying between them. The CDR3 DNA reads TGTGCCAGCAGCTGGGACCTAGTAAACGAGCAGTACTTC. It translates to CASSWDLVNEQYF.

This clone was seen more than once but under ten times. The chain employs TRBV19 and TRBJ1-5, with D unresolved. Between the trimmed V and J ends, which lost 11 bases and 4 bases, there was a span of 15 bases. Germline V gene data show CDR1 as LNHDA and CDR2 as SQIVND (reference sequence). The CDR3 covers 13 residues. The CDR3 region is CAVESIRNQPQHF. The CDR3 region has the DNA TGTGCCGTAGAGAGTATCCGGAATCAGCCCCAGCATTTT.

The V call is TRBV13, the J call TRBJ2-1; D unclear. Germline V lookup: CDR1 PRHDT, CDR2 FYEKMQ (reference sequence). The CDR3 extends over 15 amino acids. Trimming pared 0 bases from V and 1 base from J, leaving 7 bases between. CDR3 amino acids: CASSLGAGSYNEQFF. Here the CDR3 DNA reads TGTGCCAGCAGCTTAGGAGCAGGTTCCTACAATGAGCAGTTCTTC.